This TCR beta chain appears in the sequencing data of a study of shared clonotypes between healthy human individuals. Study observations and caveats: Specimens sampled were limited to blood, with tissue repertoires likely differing.

About this clone: Its matching antigen is unknown.

The protocol was immunoSEQ multiplex PCR, while the TCRdb copy is restricted to in-frame clones and leaves out a portion. The data contain fewer than 1.8 million clones, approximately 98.5% of them singletons. CDR3 length equals 14 residues. Germline assignment: CDR1 SGHRS and CDR2 YFSETQ. Germline trimming cut 3 bases from V and 8 bases from J; bases unmatched to any gene: 7. Sequenced: naive CD4+ T cells sorted from blood. Stated subset: CD45RA+ positively selected. The source of this sequence is a young man in good health. V is TRBV5-1 and J is TRBJ2-4; TRBD2 aligns across 8 bases. The CDR3: CASSSRTSSDIQYF. CDR3 nucleotide sequence: TGCGCCAGCAGCTCCCGGACTAGCTCAGACATTCAGTACTTC.